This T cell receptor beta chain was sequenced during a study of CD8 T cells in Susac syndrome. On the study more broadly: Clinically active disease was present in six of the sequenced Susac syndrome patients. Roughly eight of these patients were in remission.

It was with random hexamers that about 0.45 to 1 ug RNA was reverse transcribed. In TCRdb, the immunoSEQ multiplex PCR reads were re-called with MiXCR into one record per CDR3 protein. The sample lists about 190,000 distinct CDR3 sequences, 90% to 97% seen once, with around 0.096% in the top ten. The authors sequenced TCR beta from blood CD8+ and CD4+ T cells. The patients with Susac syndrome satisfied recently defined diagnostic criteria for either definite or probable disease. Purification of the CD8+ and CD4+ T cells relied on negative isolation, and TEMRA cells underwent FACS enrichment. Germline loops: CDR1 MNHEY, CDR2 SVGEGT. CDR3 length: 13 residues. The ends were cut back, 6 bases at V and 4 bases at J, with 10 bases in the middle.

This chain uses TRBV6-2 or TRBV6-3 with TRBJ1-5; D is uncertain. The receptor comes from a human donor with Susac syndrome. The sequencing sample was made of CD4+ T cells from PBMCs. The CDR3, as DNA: TGTGCCAGCAGACCCGACGGGAATCAGCCCCAGCATTTT. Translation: CASRPDGNQPQHF.